Following are 32 T cell receptor beta chains from one sample sequenced in a study of blood T cell repertoires in COVID-19. Clones were read by immunoSEQ multiplex PCR, and TCRdb kept only the in-frame ones, dropping some. The data show 180,000 or so clones, roughly 86% seen once. The sample comprised peripheral blood. The source of these receptors is a man in his forties who had recovered from COVID-19.

This clone has only a few counts. The chain joins TRBV5-8 to TRBJ1-6; D unresolved. This CDR3 contains 14 residues. Germline V gene sequence: CDR1 SGHTS, CDR2 YDEGEE. Between the trimmed V and J ends, which lost 6 bases and 0 bases, there was a span of 7 bases. The CDR3 nucleotides are TGTGCCAGCAACCGACACTCCTATAATTCACCCCTCCACTTT. Its translation: CASNRHSYNSPLHF. The full variable domain, in which reference TRBV5-8 and TRBJ1-6 provide the parts outside the CDR3, is EAGVTQSPTHLIKTRGQQATLRCSPISGHTSVYWYQQALGLGLQFLLWYDEGEERNRGNFPPRFSGRQFPNYSSELNVNALELEDSALYLCASNRHSYNSPLHFGNGTRLTVT.

The rearrangement links TRBV5-4 to TRBJ1-1; no definite D call. Germline values: CDR1 SGHNT, CDR2 YYREEE (reference sequence). The CDR3 covers 12 residues. The ends were cut back, 2 bases at V and 11 bases at J, with 13 bases in the middle. CDR3 nucleotide sequence: TGTGCCAGCAGCTTTTCTCCTGCCTACGCTTTCTTT. Protein product: CASSFSPAYAFF.

The gene calls are TRBV4-2 and TRBJ1-4; D is possibly TRBD1 (5 bases). The CDR3 spans 19 residues. Looked up from germline, CDR1 is LGHNA and CDR2 is YNFKEQ. V was clipped by 1 base and J by 1 base, with 19 bases between them. The CDR3 region has the DNA TGTGCCAGCAGCCAAGGCGAAGGGTCAGGGTTTGGAACTAATGAAAAACTGTTTTTT. Translated: CASSQGEGSGFGTNEKLFF.

The gene calls are TRBV6-6 and TRBJ2-5, with D perhaps TRBD1 (6 bases). The CDR3 length is 15 residues. V was shortened by 2 bases and J by 5 bases, with 15 bases between the two germline ends. CDR1 and CDR2 (germline): MNHNY, SVGAGI (reference sequence). CDR3 loop: CASSYTKQGRETQYF. The DNA of the CDR3 is TGTGCCAGCAGTTACACTAAACAGGGCCGGGAGACCCAGTACTTC.

This chain joins TRBV7-9 and TRBJ2-7, with D perhaps matching TRBD1 (6 bases). The CDR3 runs to 17 residues. Germline CDR1 and CDR2: SEHNR and FQNEAQ (reference sequence). V was trimmed by 0 bases and J by 3 bases, leaving 18 bases between them. For the CDR3, the DNA is TGTGCCAGCAGCTTAGCGGGTAGGGGGACCGATAGCTACGAGCAGTACTTC. It translates to CASSLAGRGTDSYEQYF.

A word on this clone: This sample also contains other DNA sequences that code for the same CDR3. CDR3 residues: CASSEAGYEQYF. The CDR3 DNA sequence: TGTGCCAGCAGTGAAGCCGGTTACGAGCAGTACTTC. The genes are TRBV6-1 and TRBJ2-7, with no clear D. V lost 0 bases and J 4 bases, leaving 4 bases between the germline ends. Germline V gene data show CDR1 as MNHNS and CDR2 as SASEGT. The CDR3 extends over 12 amino acids.

The rearrangement links TRBV6-1 to TRBJ1-5, with 7 bases fitting TRBD1. Germline CDR1 MNHNS, CDR2 SASEGT. The CDR3 sequence is 16 residues long. Germline trimming cut 0 bases from V and 4 bases from J; bases unmatched to any gene: 6. The CDR3 is CASSEAYHRGNQPQHF. The CDR3 DNA sequence: TGTGCCAGCAGTGAAGCCTATCACAGGGGTAATCAGCCCCAGCATTTT.

The CDR3 region is CSVDRGRDRGFNEQFF. The CDR3 nucleotides read TGCAGCGTTGATCGGGGAAGGGACAGGGGGTTCAATGAGCAGTTCTTC. The chain has TRBV29-1 and TRBJ2-1; 11 bases line up with TRBD1. The J segment lost 6 bases and the V segment lost 3 bases, leaving 10 bases of the junction unmatched. This CDR3 has 16 amino acids. Germline V gives CDR1 SQVTM, CDR2 ANQGSEA.

The CDR3: CASSLFAGFEGYTF. CDR3 nucleotides: TGTGCCAGCAGTTTATTTGCAGGGTTTGAAGGCTACACCTTC. This chain connects TRBV28 to TRBJ1-2; possible D gene TRBD1, 5 bases. The germline V gene has CDR1 MDHEN and CDR2 SYDVKM. Trimming left V 1 base short and J 8 bases short, with 14 bases between. This CDR3 spans 14 amino acids.

The V gene is TRBV7-2, the J gene TRBJ2-5, with D maybe TRBD2 (6 bases). This CDR3 comprises 13 residues. CDR1 SGHTA and CDR2 FQGNSA come from the germline V gene. The germline V and J ends were trimmed by 5 bases and 5 bases, with 12 bases remaining between them. The CDR3 reads CASSPHRGETQYF. The CDR3 nucleotides read TGTGCCAGCAGCCCCCACCGGGGGGAGACCCAGTACTTC.

This chain links TRBV2 with TRBJ1-4, with 7 bases lining up with TRBD1. V shed 2 bases, J shed 0 bases, and the junction held 3 bases outside the gene matches. The CDR3 extends over 16 amino acids. CDR1 is SNHLY, CDR2 FYNNEI, per germline. CDR3 nucleotide sequence: TGTGCCAGCAGTGAACCGGGACAGTCAACTAATGAAAAACTGTTTTTT. It specifies CASSEPGQSTNEKLFF. Variable domain in full (rest from reference TRBV2 and TRBJ1-4): EPEVTQTPSHQVTQMGQEVILRCVPISNHLYFYWYRQILGQKVEFLVSFYNNEISEKSEIFDDQFSVERPDGSNFTLKIRSTKLEDSAMYFCASSEPGQSTNEKLFFGSGTQLSVL.

V usage is TRBV9 and J usage is TRBJ2-7; maybe TRBD1 (6 bases). Germline CDR1 and CDR2: SGDLS and YYNGEE. V was clipped by 0 bases and J by 7 bases, with 14 bases between them. This CDR3 contains 14 residues. The CDR3 nucleotides read TGTGCCAGCAGCGTAGTCAGGGGATGGAAAGAGCAGTACTTC. It specifies CASSVVRGWKEQYF. Using reference TRBV9 and TRBJ2-7 for the parts outside the CDR3, the full variable domain is DSGVTQTPKHLITATGQRVTLRCSPRSGDLSVYWYQQSLDQGLQFLIQYYNGEERAKGNILERFSAQQFPDLHSELNLSSLELGDSALYFCASSVVRGWKEQYFGPGTRLTVT.

The chain couples TRBV7-2 to TRBJ2-7; 7 nucleotides match TRBD2. V shed 5 bases, J shed 7 bases, and the junction held 14 bases outside the gene matches. The CDR3 runs to 15 residues. Germline CDR1 and CDR2: SGHTA and FQGNSA. CDR3 protein: CASSLESGTLREQYF. As DNA, the CDR3 is TGTGCCAGCAGCCTCGAGAGCGGGACCCTTAGAGAGCAGTACTTC. Together with reference TRBV7-2 and TRBJ2-7, the CDR3 gives the full variable domain: GAGVSQSPSNKVTEKGKDVELRCDPISGHTALYWYRQSLGQGLEFLIYFQGNSAPDKSGLPSDRFSAERTGGSVSTLTIQRTQQEDSAVYLCASSLESGTLREQYFGPGTRLTVT.

This rearrangement joins TRBV28 to TRBJ1-1, with no clear D. Trimming removed 3 bases at V and 3 bases at J, with 5 bases between. This CDR3 has 12 residues. The germline V gene encodes CDR1 MDHEN and CDR2 SYDVKM. DNA of the CDR3: TGTGCCAGCAGTTTCATAGACACTGAAGCTTTCTTT. As protein: CASSFIDTEAFF.

The rearrangement links TRBV4-1 to TRBJ2-1; 7 nucleotides align to TRBD1. Germline CDR1 MGHRA, CDR2 YSYEKL. The CDR3 extends over 15 amino acids. The trim removed 5 bases at V and 4 bases at J, leaving 8 bases unmatched. The CDR3 spells CASSDTGEPYNEQFF. The CDR3 DNA reads as TGCGCCAGCAGCGACACAGGGGAGCCATACAATGAGCAGTTCTTC.

This chain links TRBV24-1 with TRBJ2-2, with 13 bases matching TRBD2. CDR3 size: 18 residues. The V gene end was trimmed by 4 bases and the J gene end by 7 bases; junction bases not matched to a gene: 11. Per germline, CDR1 KGHDR and CDR2 SFDVKD. CDR3 loop: CATSDSGTSGTFNGELFF. The CDR3 DNA follows: TGTGCCACCAGTGACTCCGGGACTAGCGGGACTTTCAACGGGGAGCTGTTTTTT.

There are a few counts of this clone. The J gene is TRBJ1-2, the V gene TRBV30, with 7 bases matching TRBD1. With 0 bases clipped from V and 5 bases from J, the junction kept 6 bases outside the gene matches. Germline lookup yields CDR1 GTSNPN and CDR2 SVGIG (reference sequence). The CDR3 consists of 14 residues. The CDR3 DNA is TGTGCCTGGAGTGTACAAGGGACAGATTATGGCTACACCTTC. Protein product: CAWSVQGTDYGYTF.

As to this clone: In the same sample, other DNA sequences code for this CDR3. The V gene is TRBV7-2, the J gene TRBJ2-1; D might be TRBD1 (6 bases). Trimming stripped 3 bases from V and 5 bases from J, with 8 bases between. Germline V gives CDR1 SGHTA, CDR2 FQGNSA. The CDR3 contains 13 residues. Written as DNA, the CDR3 is TGTGCCAGCAGCTTTGGACAGAACAATGAGCAGTTCTTC. Amino acids: CASSFGQNNEQFF.

The chain couples TRBV24-1 to TRBJ2-3; 7 bases are shared with TRBD2. V lost 2 bases to trimming and J lost 1 base; unmatched junction nucleotides: 5. Germline CDR1 and CDR2: KGHDR and SFDVKD. The CDR3 is 16 residues long. The CDR3, as DNA: TGTGCCACCAGTGATTCCGGGGGGTCCCGCACAGATACGCAGTATTTT. As protein: CATSDSGGSRTDTQYF.

The chain uses TRBV19 and TRBJ1-5; perhaps TRBD1 as D (5 bases). Germline CDR1 is LNHDA and CDR2 is SQIVND (reference sequence). This CDR3 is 14 amino acids long. V gave up 10 bases and J gave up 4 bases, with 17 bases separating them. For the CDR3, the DNA is TGTGCCACCCGCGGGACCGAACTTAATCAGCCCCAGCATTTT. Translation gives CATRGTELNQPQHF.

The table lists this clone with a few counts. The rearrangement uses TRBV28 and TRBJ2-7; a weak D match, TRBD1 (5 bases). Germline V lookup: CDR1 MDHEN, CDR2 SYDVKM. CDR3 length: 13 amino acids. The V end lost 4 bases, the J end lost 12 bases, and 19 bases lay between the germline ends. The CDR3 DNA sequence: TGTGCCAGCAGTTCCCCCCCGCAGGGTCGGAGGTACTTC. This codes for CASSSPPQGRRYF.

V usage is TRBV10-3 and J usage is TRBJ2-7; 9 bases fit TRBD1. Germline trimming cut 10 bases from V and 2 bases from J; bases unmatched to any gene: 3. The CDR3 has 12 residues. Germline V gene data show CDR1 as ENHRY and CDR2 as SYGVKD. The CDR3 coding sequence is TGTGCCACGACAGGGGGAACCTACGAGCAGTACTTC. Its protein is CATTGGTYEQYF.

This chain links TRBV30 with TRBJ2-2; no reliable D call. This CDR3 has 15 amino acids. The germline V gene has CDR1 GTSNPN and CDR2 SVGIG (reference sequence). The germline V and J ends were trimmed by 4 bases and 3 bases, with 15 bases remaining between them. The DNA for the CDR3 is TGTGCCTGGATCCCCGGAGTATACTACACCGGGGAGCTGTTTTTT. It specifies CAWIPGVYYTGELFF.

V is TRBV11-2 and J is TRBJ2-7; D may be TRBD1 (5 bases). CDR3 length equals 15 residues. V was clipped by 5 bases and J by 0 bases, with 14 bases between them. The germline CDR1 and CDR2 sequences are SGHAT and FQNNGV. CDR3 sequence: CASSLARGSSYEQYF. CDR3 sequence (DNA): TGTGCCAGCAGCCTCGCTAGGGGTAGCTCCTACGAGCAGTACTTC.

Only one count was recorded for this clone. The genes are TRBV4-2 and TRBJ1-2; D might be TRBD1 (5 bases). The V gene lost 1 base and the J gene lost 3 bases, with 12 bases spanning the gap. This CDR3 has 15 amino acids. The V gene's germline CDR1 is LGHNA and CDR2 YNFKEQ. The CDR3 sequence: CASSQAEGAHYGYTF. The CDR3 DNA reads TGTGCCAGCAGCCAAGCCGAAGGGGCTCACTATGGCTACACCTTC.

The J gene is TRBJ1-2, the V gene TRBV21-1; TRBD1, as called in the table, went unchecked against the DNA. TRBV21-1 is marked as a pseudogene. This CDR3 contains 17 residues. DNA of the CDR3: TGTGCCAGCAGCGACCGGGACAGGAAGGACTTCTATGCGGGCTACACCTTC. This codes for CASSDRDRKDFYAGYTF.

CDR3 sequence (DNA): TGCAGCGTCCAGACTAGCGGGAGCACAGATACGCAGTATTTT. This gives the protein CSVQTSGSTDTQYF. This chain connects TRBV29-1 to TRBJ2-3; 10 bases are shared with TRBD2. CDR3 length: 14 amino acids. J gave up 0 bases and V 6 bases, and 3 bases lay outside the gene matches. Per the germline V gene, CDR1 is SQVTM and CDR2 is ANQGSEA.

The rearrangement joins TRBV4-3 to TRBJ2-7; 7 bases are a match to TRBD1. Germline CDR1 reads LGHNA; CDR2 reads YSLEER. The CDR3 contains 15 residues. V gave up 0 bases and J gave up 7 bases; unmatched junction bases: 9. In DNA form, the CDR3 reads TGCGCCAGCAGCCAAGATAAGGGGGCCGGTAGGGAGCAGTACTTC. Translation gives CASSQDKGAGREQYF.

The count of this clone is one. Here the CDR3 reads CASSQEPGQGADEQFF. The CDR3 region has the DNA TGTGCCAGCAGCCAAGAGCCGGGACAGGGGGCCGATGAGCAGTTCTTC. V is TRBV4-2 and J is TRBJ2-1; 12 bases match TRBD1. Germline V lookup: CDR1 LGHNA, CDR2 YNFKEQ. The CDR3 totals 16 residues. V shed 0 bases, J shed 8 bases, and the junction held 5 bases outside the gene matches.

The genes are TRBV18 and TRBJ2-2; D is perhaps TRBD2 (5 bases). This CDR3 has 15 amino acids. CDR1 KGHSH and CDR2 LQKENI come from the germline V gene. V lost 3 bases and J 5 bases, leaving 13 bases between the germline ends. The CDR3 reads CASSPSTEGTGELFF. The CDR3, as DNA: TGTGCCAGCTCACCTTCAACAGAGGGAACCGGGGAGCTGTTTTTT.

This clone was observed a few times. This chain connects TRBV18 to TRBJ2-3; a possible D gene is TRBD1 (6 bases). Germline CDR1 reads KGHSH; CDR2 reads LQKENI. V was trimmed by 4 bases and J by 5 bases, leaving 10 bases between them. This CDR3 spans 13 amino acids. CDR3: CASSLTGKDTQYF. Here the CDR3 DNA reads TGTGCCAGCTCACTTACAGGGAAAGATACGCAGTATTTT.

J is TRBJ2-2 and V is TRBV19, with D perhaps matching TRBD1 (6 bases). The V gene's germline CDR1 is LNHDA and CDR2 SQIVND (reference sequence). V was shortened by 7 bases and J by 4 bases, with 16 bases between the two germline ends. The CDR3 sequence is 15 residues long. The CDR3 region is CASIPGRGSTGELFF. In nucleotides, the CDR3 is TGTGCCAGTATACCGGGAAGGGGGAGCACCGGGGAGCTGTTTTTT.